The 26 T cell receptor beta chains reported below all come from one sample, sequenced in a study of blood T cell repertoires in COVID-19 (dated by TCRdb to 2019 to 2021). Libraries were constructed by the immunoSEQ multiplex PCR assay. In its TCRdb copy, this immuneACCESS table keeps in-frame sequences only and misses some clones. Where compared with another copy, unresolved V genes explain less than half of these, and the others have no known cause. The sample records 250,000 to 350,000 clones, about 81% of which are singletons. Of the sample, more than 1.2% falls within the top ten clones. Input material: peripheral blood. The receptor source for this set is a human donor with COVID-19, enrolled during active disease. The donor label of this sample is uncertain.

V usage is TRBV7-8 and J usage is TRBJ1-4; a possible D gene is TRBD1 (5 bases). The CDR3 sequence is 14 residues long. Trimming shortened V by 4 bases and J by 2 bases, and 8 bases separated the two germline ends. CDR1 SGHVS and CDR2 FQNEAQ come from the germline V gene. The CDR3 spells CASSSSGTNEKLFF. The CDR3 DNA reads as TGTGCCAGCAGCTCGTCAGGGACTAATGAAAAACTGTTTTTT. The variable domain in full, with the rest retrieved from reference TRBV7-8 and TRBJ1-4, is GAGVSQSPRYKVAKRGQDVALRCDPISGHVSLFWYQQALGQGPEFLTYFQNEAQLDKSGLPSDRFFAERPEGSVSTLKIQRTQQEDSAVYLCASSSSGTNEKLFFGSGTQLSVL.

V is TRBV7-3 and J is TRBJ2-1; the match to TRBD2 covers 12 bases. V lost 1 base, J lost 10 bases, and 5 bases stayed unmatched. The CDR3 spans 15 residues. Germline V gene lookup returns CDR1 SGHTA and CDR2 FQGTGA. The CDR3 DNA is TGTGCCAGCAGCTTAAGACTAGCGGGAGTAGAGGAGCAGTTCTTC. Translating it yields CASSLRLAGVEEQFF.

This clone was recorded a few times. The genes are TRBV28 and TRBJ1-3; D may be TRBD1 (6 bases). The CDR3 is 15 residues long. V was trimmed by 7 bases and J by 2 bases, leaving 15 bases between them. Germline V gene sequence: CDR1 MDHEN, CDR2 SYDVKM. CDR3 sequence (DNA): TGTGCCAGCACCGGGACATCTCCCGCTGGAAACACCATATATTTT. Translation: CASTGTSPAGNTIYF.

The chain uses TRBV19 and TRBJ1-4; D is perhaps TRBD1 (6 bases). Germline CDR1 and CDR2: LNHDA and SQIVND (reference sequence). V was shortened by 5 bases and J by 7 bases, with 11 bases between the two germline ends. The CDR3 loop spans 13 amino acids. The CDR3 is CASSWRRGEKLFF. CDR3 in DNA: TGTGCCAGTAGTTGGCGCAGGGGTGAAAAACTGTTTTTT.

The chain is built from TRBV2 and TRBJ1-2; TRBD1 matches 10 bases. Trimming cost V 9 bases and J 3 bases; bases outside gene matches: 4. CDR1 SNHLY and CDR2 FYNNEI come from the germline V gene. This CDR3 has 13 residues. The CDR3 protein is CARGGTGDYGYTF. Here the CDR3 DNA reads TGTGCCAGGGGGGGGACAGGGGACTATGGCTACACCTTC.

V gene TRBV5-1 combines with J gene TRBJ2-1; D is unclear. From germline, CDR1 is SGHRS and CDR2 YFSETQ. This CDR3 spans 15 amino acids. The germline V and J ends were trimmed by 4 bases and 0 bases, with 11 bases remaining between them. The chain's CDR3 is CASSPSPGSYNEQFF. The CDR3 DNA sequence: TGCGCCAGCAGCCCGAGTCCAGGCTCCTACAATGAGCAGTTCTTC.

This chain joins TRBV28 and TRBJ2-7; the D gene is possibly TRBD1 (6 bases). Trimming stripped 3 bases from V and 5 bases from J, with 14 bases between. The germline V gene has CDR1 MDHEN and CDR2 SYDVKM. The length of the CDR3 is 14 residues. CDR3: CASSFQLQGHEQYF. Written as DNA, the CDR3 is TGTGCCAGCAGTTTTCAACTACAGGGCCACGAGCAGTACTTC.

This clone occurred once. The chain carries TRBV19 and TRBJ2-3; possibly TRBD2 for D (6 bases). The germline V and J ends were trimmed by 8 bases and 6 bases, with 21 bases remaining between them. Germline lookup yields CDR1 LNHDA and CDR2 SQIVND (reference sequence). The CDR3 contains 15 residues. CDR3 protein: CASVEGREWSDTQYF. CDR3 nucleotides: TGTGCCAGTGTTGAAGGCCGGGAGTGGTCCGATACGCAGTATTTT.

V and J are TRBV2 and TRBJ2-7; D might be TRBD1 (5 bases). The length of the CDR3 is 11 residues. Deletions cut 5 bases from V and 6 bases from J, with 8 bases between. Germline loops: CDR1 SNHLY, CDR2 FYNNEI. The CDR3 coding sequence is TGTGCCAGCAGTCAACAGGCCGAGCAGTACTTC. It specifies CASSQQAEQYF.

The genes are TRBV28 and TRBJ2-7; 11 bases are a match to TRBD2. V shed 3 bases, J shed 0 bases, and the junction held 4 bases outside the gene matches. Germline V gene data show CDR1 as MDHEN and CDR2 as SYDVKM. There are 16 residues in the CDR3. The chain's CDR3 is CASSFPSGRSSYEQYF. CDR3 bases: TGTGCCAGCAGTTTCCCTAGCGGGAGGTCCTCCTACGAGCAGTACTTC.

This chain connects TRBV9 to TRBJ2-6; D gene unclear. CDR3 length equals 15 residues. V gave up 0 bases and J gave up 3 bases, with 7 bases separating them. Germline values: CDR1 SGDLS, CDR2 YYNGEE. The CDR3, as DNA: TGTGCCAGCAGCGTAGTCCCGGGTGGGGCCAACGTCCTGACTTTC. This gives the protein CASSVVPGGANVLTF.

V is TRBV5-1 and J is TRBJ2-1; TRBD2 agrees at 12 bases. CDR1 and CDR2 from the germline V gene are SGHRS and YFSETQ. V lost 1 base and J lost 7; bases outside the gene matches: 3. This CDR3 has 15 amino acids. The CDR3 nucleotides are TGCGCCAGCAGCTTGTTCCTAGCGGGAGGGAATGAGCAGTTCTTC. It specifies CASSLFLAGGNEQFF.

This chain uses TRBV7-6 with TRBJ1-6; D remains unclear. The CDR3 covers 16 residues. The ends were cut back, 1 base at V and 6 bases at J, with 13 bases in the middle. CDR1 and CDR2 from the germline V gene are SGHVS and FNYEAQ. Here the CDR3 reads CASSLGSLSLNSPLHF. In DNA, the CDR3 is TGTGCCAGCAGCTTAGGAAGCCTATCCCTTAATTCACCCCTCCACTTT.

This clone appeared a single time. J is TRBJ2-4 and V is TRBV4-3, with D tentatively TRBD1 (5 bases). Germline CDR1 is LGHNA and CDR2 is YSLEER. The CDR3 contains 14 residues. Trimming stripped 0 bases from V and 4 bases from J, with 7 bases between. DNA of the CDR3: TGCGCCAGCAGCCAAGATGGGGCAAAAAACATTCAGTACTTC. Its translation: CASSQDGAKNIQYF.

This rearrangement joins TRBV7-3 to TRBJ1-1; D gene unclear. Trimming took off 0 bases at V and 2 bases at J, with 13 bases between the two ends. Germline lookup yields CDR1 SGHTA and CDR2 FQGTGA. The CDR3 sequence is 16 residues long. The CDR3 DNA is TGTGCCAGCAGCTTAACGGTAGGAGGAGGAAACACTGAAGCTTTCTTT. Translated, it gives CASSLTVGGGNTEAFF. Filled out from reference TRBV7-3 and TRBJ1-1, the complete variable domain reads GAGVSQTPSNKVTEKGKYVELRCDPISGHTALYWYRQSLGQGPEFLIYFQGTGAADDSGLPNDRFFAVRPEGSVSTLKIQRTERGDSAVYLCASSLTVGGGNTEAFFGQGTRLTVV.

The V and J genes are TRBV12-1 and TRBJ1-1; the table names TRBD1, a call not compared with the DNA. TRBV12-1 has pseudogene status. This CDR3 spans 15 amino acids. For the CDR3, the DNA is TGTGCCAGCCACAGGGCCGGGCAGATTGGGACTGAAGCTTTCTTT. Residues: CASHRAGQIGTEAFF.

V usage is TRBV28 and J usage is TRBJ2-7; maybe TRBD1 (6 bases). CDR3 length equals 14 residues. The germline V gene encodes CDR1 MDHEN and CDR2 SYDVKM. The V and J ends lost 6 bases and 2 bases respectively, with 14 bases between them. The CDR3 loop is CASRERTAPYEQYF. The CDR3 nucleotides read TGTGCCAGCAGGGAACGGACAGCTCCCTACGAGCAGTACTTC.

The chain links TRBV1 to TRBJ2-1; no check of the table's D call, TRBD2, against the DNA was made. TRBV1 is a listed pseudogene. The CDR3 totals 20 residues. CDR3 in DNA: TGCACCAGCAAACCAACCGGGACTAGCGAGACCTGGGGGGTCTACAATGAGCAGTTCTTC. This codes for CTSKPTGTSETWGVYNEQFF.

This clone was observed a single time. The rearrangement joins TRBV4-2 to TRBJ1-2; perhaps TRBD1 as D (5 bases). This CDR3 comprises 12 residues. CDR1 LGHNA and CDR2 YNFKEQ come from the germline V gene. Trimming cost V 6 bases and J 8 bases, with 13 bases left between them. The DNA of the CDR3 is TGTGCCAGCAGGTGGGGGGTGATGGGCTACACCTTC. This gives the protein CASRWGVMGYTF.

The chain is built from TRBV6-5 and TRBJ2-7; 7 nucleotides agree with TRBD2. The V gene's germline CDR1 is MNHEY and CDR2 SVGAGI. The CDR3 is 13 residues long. V gave up 8 bases and J gave up 2 bases; unmatched junction bases: 6. The CDR3 sequence is CASGLGPTYEQYF. CDR3 nucleotides: TGTGCCAGCGGACTAGGCCCTACCTACGAGCAGTACTTC.

The chain uses TRBV6-6 and TRBJ2-6, with TRBD1 matching 8 bases. This CDR3 is 18 amino acids long. Germline V lookup: CDR1 MNHNY, CDR2 SVGAGI (reference sequence). V was clipped by 5 bases and J by 0 bases; unmatched bases: 9. Here the CDR3 DNA reads TGTGCCAGCAGTCCGCCGGGTGACAGGGGCTCTGGGGCCAACGTCCTGACTTTC. It translates to CASSPPGDRGSGANVLTF.

This chain links TRBV19 with TRBJ2-7; D uncertain. Trimming cost V 3 bases and J 1 base, with 13 bases left between them. The CDR3 sequence is 15 residues long. Germline V CDR1 and CDR2: LNHDA, SQIVND (reference sequence). CDR3 loop: CASSMRPLQSYEQYF. In nucleotides, the CDR3 is TGTGCCAGTAGTATGAGGCCGTTACAATCCTACGAGCAGTACTTC.

The chain uses TRBV7-8 and TRBJ1-3; possible D gene TRBD1, 6 bases. V lost 2 bases, J lost 0 bases, and 14 bases lay in between. The CDR3 length is 17 residues. From germline, CDR1 is SGHVS and CDR2 FQNEAQ. CDR3 coding DNA: TGTGCCAGCAGCTTAAAAGTGCACAGGGCCTCTGGAAACACCATATATTTT. Protein sequence: CASSLKVHRASGNTIYF.

This chain links TRBV7-2 with TRBJ1-2; TRBD1 matches 7 bases. Germline V lookup: CDR1 SGHTA, CDR2 FQGNSA. CDR3 length equals 16 residues. Unmatched junction bases numbered 16, after V lost 5 bases and J lost 7 bases. The CDR3 DNA reads as TGTGCCAGCAGCCGCGGGGAGGAGGGGGCAAGGAGTGGCTACACCTTC. This translates into CASSRGEEGARSGYTF.

This chain links TRBV9 with TRBJ2-1, with D possibly matching TRBD1 (5 bases). CDR3 length: 14 amino acids. Trimming pared 4 bases from V and 7 bases from J, leaving 15 bases between. Per the germline V gene, CDR1 is SGDLS and CDR2 is YYNGEE. This CDR3 reads CASSSILGVNEQFF. The CDR3 DNA sequence: TGTGCCAGCAGCTCAATTTTAGGGGTTAATGAGCAGTTCTTC.

The genes are TRBV12-3 or TRBV12-4 and TRBJ1-1; D gene uncertain. The germline V and J ends were trimmed by 6 bases and 1 base, with 9 bases remaining between them. This CDR3 has 13 amino acids. The CDR3 is CASRHGGNTEAFF. Written as DNA, the CDR3 is TGTGCCAGCAGGCATGGCGGGAACACTGAAGCTTTCTTT.